This entry is about one T cell receptor beta chain. The data belong to a study of blood T cell repertoires in COVID-19. Overall study context: T cells, B-cell-depleted T cells, or PBMCs provided the cDNA or gDNA that served as material.

The V end lost 2 bases, the J end lost 3 bases, and 3 bases lay between the germline ends. The CDR3 runs to 12 residues. CDR1 is SGHTA and CDR2 is FQGNSA in the germline V gene. Sequencing was performed with immunoSEQ multiplex PCR; in TCRdb, only in-frame clones are kept and a portion is missing. The top ten hold approximately 2.3% of the sample, which has roughly 120,000 clones, roughly 80% seen once. The chain links TRBV7-2 to TRBJ2-3; D remains unclear. The source material was peripheral blood. The sequence came from a man between 25 and 39 years old with acute or convalescent COVID-19. The CDR3: CASSLYTDTQYF. The CDR3 nucleotides are TGTGCCAGCAGCTTATATACAGATACGCAGTATTTT.